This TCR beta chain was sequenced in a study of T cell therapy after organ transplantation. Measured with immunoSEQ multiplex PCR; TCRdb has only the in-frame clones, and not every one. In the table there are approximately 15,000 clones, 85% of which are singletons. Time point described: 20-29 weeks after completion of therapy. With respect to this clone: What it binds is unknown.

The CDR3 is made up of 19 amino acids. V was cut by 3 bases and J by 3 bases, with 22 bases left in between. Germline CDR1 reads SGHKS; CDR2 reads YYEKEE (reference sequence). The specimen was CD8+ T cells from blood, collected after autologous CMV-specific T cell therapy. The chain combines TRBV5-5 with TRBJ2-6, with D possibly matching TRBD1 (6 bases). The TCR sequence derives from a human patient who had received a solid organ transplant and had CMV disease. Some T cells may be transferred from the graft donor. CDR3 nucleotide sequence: TGTGCCAGCAGCTCAAGAACGACAGGATCCGTCCTTGGGGCCAACGTCCTGACTTTC. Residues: CASSSRTTGSVLGANVLTF.